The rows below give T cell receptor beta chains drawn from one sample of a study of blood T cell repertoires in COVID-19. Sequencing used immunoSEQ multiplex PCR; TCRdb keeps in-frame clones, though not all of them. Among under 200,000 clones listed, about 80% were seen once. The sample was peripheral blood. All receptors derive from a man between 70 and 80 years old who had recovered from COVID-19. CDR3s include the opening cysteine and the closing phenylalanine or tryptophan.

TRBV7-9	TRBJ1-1	CASSFGQGLTEAFF
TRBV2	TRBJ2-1	CASRSTSGSDEQFF
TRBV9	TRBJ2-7	CASSAQQDEQYF
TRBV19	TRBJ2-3	CASSEGAGTDTQYF
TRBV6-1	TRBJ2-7	CASSAPPGQGARYEQYF
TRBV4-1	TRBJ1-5	CASSQGQNSNQPQHF
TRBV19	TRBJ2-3	CASSAGEDTQYF
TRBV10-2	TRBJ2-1	CASSESFATGGRNEQFF
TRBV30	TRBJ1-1	CAWSATVNTEAFF
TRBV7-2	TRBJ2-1	CASSLSSGNNEQFF
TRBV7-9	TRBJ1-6	CASSLQSMGGILHF
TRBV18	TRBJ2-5	CASSPSTGQGKTQYF
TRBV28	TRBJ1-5	CASSSSRAYSNQPQHF
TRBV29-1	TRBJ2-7	CSVIGGQGFYEQYF
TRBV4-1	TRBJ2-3	CASSLIGTDTQYF
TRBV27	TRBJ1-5	CASSSTPGTGGVWPQHF
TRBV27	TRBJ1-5	CASRTQNGNQPQHF
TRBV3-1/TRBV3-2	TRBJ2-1	CASSHSSGEQFF
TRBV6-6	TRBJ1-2	CASSYSGSGSTYGYTF
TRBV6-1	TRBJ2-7	CASSEAGAGGASYEQYF
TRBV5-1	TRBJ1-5	CASSPSGGSNQPQHF
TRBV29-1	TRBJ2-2	CSASGTGESALVNTGELFF
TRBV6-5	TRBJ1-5	CASGASRGMPQHF
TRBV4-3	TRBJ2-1	CASSQSGGLSSYNEQFF
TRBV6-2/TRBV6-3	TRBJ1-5	CASSLLALQHSNQPQHF
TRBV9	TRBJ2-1	CASSLRLAGFGEQFF
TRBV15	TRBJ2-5	CATSRDRGQETQYF
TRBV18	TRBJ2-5	CASSPTLESQETQYF
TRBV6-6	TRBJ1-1	CASSSHGLNTEAFF
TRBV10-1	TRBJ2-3	CASSAQSTDTQYF
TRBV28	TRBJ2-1	CASRGQDRAYNEQFF
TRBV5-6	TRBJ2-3	CASSLVLAGTDTQYF
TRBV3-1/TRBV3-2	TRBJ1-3	CASSQGTTGNTIYF
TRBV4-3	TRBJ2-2	CASSQEDNSNTGELFF
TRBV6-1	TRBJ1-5	CASSERHQSNQPQHF
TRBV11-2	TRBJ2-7	CASSLEDSYYEQYF
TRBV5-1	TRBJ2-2	CASSYYPTSGRNTGELFF
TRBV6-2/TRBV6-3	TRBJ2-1	CASSGRDRYWNEQFF
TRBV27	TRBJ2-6	CASGVWGANVLTF
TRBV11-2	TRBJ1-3	CASSPQGLSGNTIYF
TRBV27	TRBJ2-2	CASSPTSGSWELFF